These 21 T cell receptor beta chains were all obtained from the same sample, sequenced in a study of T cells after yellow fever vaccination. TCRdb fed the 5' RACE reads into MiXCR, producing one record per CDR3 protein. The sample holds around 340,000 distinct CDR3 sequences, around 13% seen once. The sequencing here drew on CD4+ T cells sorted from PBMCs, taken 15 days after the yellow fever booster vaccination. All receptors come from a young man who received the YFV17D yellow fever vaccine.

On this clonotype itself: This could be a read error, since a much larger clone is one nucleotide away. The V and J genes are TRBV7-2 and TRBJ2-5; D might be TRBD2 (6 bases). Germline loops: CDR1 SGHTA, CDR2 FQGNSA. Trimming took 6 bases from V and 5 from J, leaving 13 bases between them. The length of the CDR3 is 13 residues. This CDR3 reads CASSRELGETQYF. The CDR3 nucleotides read TGTGCCAGCAGTCGGGAGTTAGGGGAGACCCAGTACTTC.

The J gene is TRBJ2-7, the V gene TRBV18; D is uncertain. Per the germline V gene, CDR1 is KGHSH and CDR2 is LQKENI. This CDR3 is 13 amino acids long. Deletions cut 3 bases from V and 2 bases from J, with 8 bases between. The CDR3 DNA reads TGTGCCAGCTCACCGGGCAGCCCCTACGAGCAGTACTTC. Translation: CASSPGSPYEQYF. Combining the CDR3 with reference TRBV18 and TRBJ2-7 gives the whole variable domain NAGVMQNPRHLVRRRGQEARLRCSPMKGHSHVYWYRQLPEEGLKFMVYLQKENIIDESGMPKERFSAEFPKEGPSILRIQQVVRGDSAAYFCASSPGSPYEQYFGPGTRLTVT.

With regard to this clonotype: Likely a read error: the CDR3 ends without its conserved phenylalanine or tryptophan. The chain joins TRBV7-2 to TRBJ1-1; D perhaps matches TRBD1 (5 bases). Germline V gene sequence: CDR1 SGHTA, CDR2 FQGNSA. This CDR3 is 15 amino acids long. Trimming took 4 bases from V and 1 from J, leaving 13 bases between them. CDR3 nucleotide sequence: TGTGCCAGCAGCTCGATGTCCCAGGGGAACACTGAAGCTTTCCTT. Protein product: CASSSMSQGNTEAFL.

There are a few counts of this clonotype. This chain's CDR3 is CSATAKTGHSAYGYTF. The DNA for the CDR3 is TGCAGTGCCACAGCAAAGACAGGCCATTCGGCCTATGGCTACACCTTC. The chain couples TRBV20-1 to TRBJ1-2; D perhaps matches TRBD1 (6 bases). The CDR3 sequence is 16 residues long. V lost 6 bases and J 4 bases, leaving 24 bases between the germline ends. Germline assignment: CDR1 DFQATT and CDR2 SNEGSKA (reference sequence).

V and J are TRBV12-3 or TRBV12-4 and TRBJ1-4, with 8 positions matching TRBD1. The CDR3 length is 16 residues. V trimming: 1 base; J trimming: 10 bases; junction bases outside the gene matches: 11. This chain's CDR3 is CASSLGGAGTGTKLFF. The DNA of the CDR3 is TGTGCCAGCAGTTTAGGGGGGGCAGGGACAGGCACAAAACTGTTTTTT.

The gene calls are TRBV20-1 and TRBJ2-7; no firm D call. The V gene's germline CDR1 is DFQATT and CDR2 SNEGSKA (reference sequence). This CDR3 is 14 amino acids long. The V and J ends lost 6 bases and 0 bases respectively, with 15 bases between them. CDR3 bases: TGCAGTGCCCGTGGACCTAACTACTCCTACGAGCAGTACTTC. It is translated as CSARGPNYSYEQYF.

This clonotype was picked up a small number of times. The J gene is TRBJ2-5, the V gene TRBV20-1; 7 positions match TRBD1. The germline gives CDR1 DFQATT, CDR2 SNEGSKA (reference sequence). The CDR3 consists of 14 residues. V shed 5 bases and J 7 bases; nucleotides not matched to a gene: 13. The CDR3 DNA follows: TGCAGTGCTCCTTTTGAGGGACAGCCGGGGACCCAGTACTTC. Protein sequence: CSAPFEGQPGTQYF.

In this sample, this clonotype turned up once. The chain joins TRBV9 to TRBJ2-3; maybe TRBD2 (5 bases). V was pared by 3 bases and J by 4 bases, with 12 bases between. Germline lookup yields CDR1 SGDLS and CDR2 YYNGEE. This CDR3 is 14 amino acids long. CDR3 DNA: TGTGCCAGCAGCGCAGCCGGGGTTGCAGATACGCAGTATTTT. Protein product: CASSAAGVADTQYF.

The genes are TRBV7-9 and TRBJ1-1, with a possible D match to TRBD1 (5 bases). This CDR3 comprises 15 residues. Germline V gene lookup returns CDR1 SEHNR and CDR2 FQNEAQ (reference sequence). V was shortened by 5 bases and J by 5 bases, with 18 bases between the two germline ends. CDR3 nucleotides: TGTGCCAGCAGCGACCCAAGGCAGGGAGATACTGAAGCTTTCTTT. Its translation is CASSDPRQGDTEAFF.

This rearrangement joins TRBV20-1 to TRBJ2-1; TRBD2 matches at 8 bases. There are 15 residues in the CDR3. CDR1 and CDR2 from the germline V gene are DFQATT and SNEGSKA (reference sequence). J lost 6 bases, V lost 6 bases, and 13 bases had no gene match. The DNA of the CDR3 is TGCAGTGCCCGGATAGCGGGGAGGAGCATCAATGAGCAGTTCTTC. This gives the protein CSARIAGRSINEQFF.

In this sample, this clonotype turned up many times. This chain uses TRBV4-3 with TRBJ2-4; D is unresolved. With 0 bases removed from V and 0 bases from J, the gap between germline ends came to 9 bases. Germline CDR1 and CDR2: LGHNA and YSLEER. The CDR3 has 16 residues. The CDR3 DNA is TGCGCCAGCAGCCAAGATCACAGTCTAGCCAAAAACATTCAGTACTTC. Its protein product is CASSQDHSLAKNIQYF.

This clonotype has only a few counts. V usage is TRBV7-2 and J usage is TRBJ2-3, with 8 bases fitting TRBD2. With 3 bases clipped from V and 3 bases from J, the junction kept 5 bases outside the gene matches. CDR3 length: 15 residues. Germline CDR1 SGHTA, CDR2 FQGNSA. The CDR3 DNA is TGTGCCAGCAGCTTTCATTCTAGCGGGACAGATACGCAGTATTTT. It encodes CASSFHSSGTDTQYF.

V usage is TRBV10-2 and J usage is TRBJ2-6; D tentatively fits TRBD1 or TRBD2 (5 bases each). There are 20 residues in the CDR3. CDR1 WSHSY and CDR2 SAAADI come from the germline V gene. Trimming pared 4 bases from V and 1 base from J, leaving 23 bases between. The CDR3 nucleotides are TGCGCCAGCAGTGCGTGGACCGCCGGGACGGGACCATCTGGGGCCAACGTCCTGACTTTC. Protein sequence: CASSAWTAGTGPSGANVLTF.

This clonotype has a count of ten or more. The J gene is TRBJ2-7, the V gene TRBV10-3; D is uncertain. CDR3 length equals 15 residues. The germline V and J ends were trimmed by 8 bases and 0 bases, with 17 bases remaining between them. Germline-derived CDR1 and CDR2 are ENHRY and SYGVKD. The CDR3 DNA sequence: TGTGCCATCTCAGACGAGTGGCAGAGCTCCTACGAGCAGTACTTC. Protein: CAISDEWQSSYEQYF.

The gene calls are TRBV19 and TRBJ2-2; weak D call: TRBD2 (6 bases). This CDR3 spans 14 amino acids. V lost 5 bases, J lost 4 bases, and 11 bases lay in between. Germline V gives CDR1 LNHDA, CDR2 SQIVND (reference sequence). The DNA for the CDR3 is TGTGCCAGTAGTGGGGCGGGGTTCACCGGGGAGCTGTTTTTT. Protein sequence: CASSGAGFTGELFF.

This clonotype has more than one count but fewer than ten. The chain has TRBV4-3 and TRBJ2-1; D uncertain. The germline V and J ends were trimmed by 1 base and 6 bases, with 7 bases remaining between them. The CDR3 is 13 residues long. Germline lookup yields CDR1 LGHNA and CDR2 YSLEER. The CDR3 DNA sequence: TGCGCCAGCAGCCAAGTTAGTACCAATGAGCAGTTCTTC. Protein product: CASSQVSTNEQFF.

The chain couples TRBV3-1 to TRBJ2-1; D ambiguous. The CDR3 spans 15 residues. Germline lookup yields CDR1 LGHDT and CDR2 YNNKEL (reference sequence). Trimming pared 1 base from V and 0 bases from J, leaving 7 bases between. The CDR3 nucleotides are TGTGCCAGCAGCCAAGCGATGAGCTCCTACAATGAGCAGTTCTTC. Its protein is CASSQAMSSYNEQFF.

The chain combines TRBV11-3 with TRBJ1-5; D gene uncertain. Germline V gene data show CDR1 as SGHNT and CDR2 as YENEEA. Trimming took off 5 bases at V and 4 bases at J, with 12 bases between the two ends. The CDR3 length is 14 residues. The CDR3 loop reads CASSLTSTNQPQHF. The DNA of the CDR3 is TGTGCCAGCAGCCTCACGAGCACGAATCAGCCCCAGCATTTT.

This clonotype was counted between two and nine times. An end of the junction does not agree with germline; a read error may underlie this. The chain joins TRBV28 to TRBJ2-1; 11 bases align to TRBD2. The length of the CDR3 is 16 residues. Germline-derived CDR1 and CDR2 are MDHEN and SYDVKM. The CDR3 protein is CASRLFGTSGFGEQFF. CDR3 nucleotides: TGTGCCAGCAGGTTATTCGGGACTAGCGGTTTCGGTGAGCAGTTCTTC.

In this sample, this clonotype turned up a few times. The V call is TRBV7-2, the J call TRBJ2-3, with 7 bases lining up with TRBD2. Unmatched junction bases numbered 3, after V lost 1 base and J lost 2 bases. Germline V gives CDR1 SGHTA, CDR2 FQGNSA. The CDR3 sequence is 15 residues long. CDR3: CASSLVSGPTDTQYF. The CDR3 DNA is TGTGCCAGCAGCTTAGTTAGCGGGCCCACAGATACGCAGTATTTT.

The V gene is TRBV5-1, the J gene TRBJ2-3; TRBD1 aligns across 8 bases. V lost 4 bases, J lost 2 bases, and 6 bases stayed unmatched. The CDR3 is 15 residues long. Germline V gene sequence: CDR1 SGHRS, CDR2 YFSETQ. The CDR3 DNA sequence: TGCGCCAGCAGCGCGCGGACAGGGTCCACAGATACGCAGTATTTT. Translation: CASSARTGSTDTQYF.